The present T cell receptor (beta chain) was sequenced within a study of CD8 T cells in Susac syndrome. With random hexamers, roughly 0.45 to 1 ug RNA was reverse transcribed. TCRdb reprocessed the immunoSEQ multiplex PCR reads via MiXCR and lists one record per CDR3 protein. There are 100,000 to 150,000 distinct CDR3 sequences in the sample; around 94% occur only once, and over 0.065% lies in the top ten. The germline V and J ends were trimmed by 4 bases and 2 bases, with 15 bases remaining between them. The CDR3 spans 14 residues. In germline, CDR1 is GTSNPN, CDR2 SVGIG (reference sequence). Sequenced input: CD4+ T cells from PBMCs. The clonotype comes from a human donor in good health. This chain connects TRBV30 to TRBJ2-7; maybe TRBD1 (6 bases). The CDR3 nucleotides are TGTGCCTGGAAACCGGGCAGGGGAACCTACGAGCAGTACTTC. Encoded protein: CAWKPGRGTYEQYF.